The 25 T cell receptor beta chains listed next were all sequenced from one sample in a study of blood T cell repertoires in COVID-19. Profiling relied on immunoSEQ multiplex PCR, and the TCRdb table lists in-frame clones only, not all of them. The sample yields more than 35,000 clones, 89% seen once. The sequencing input was peripheral blood. The receptors come from a human donor in a cohort sampled during active COVID-19.

The J gene is TRBJ2-7, the V gene TRBV7-6, with 8 bases aligning to TRBD1. The CDR3 has 15 amino acids. Per germline, CDR1 SGHVS and CDR2 FNYEAQ. V lost 5 bases and J lost 4; bases outside the gene matches: 10. In DNA form, the CDR3 reads TGTGCCAGCAGCCCCTCCGGAGGACAGGGATACGAGCAGTACTTC. It translates to CASSPSGGQGYEQYF.

The genes are TRBV6-6 and TRBJ1-5, with 7 bases matching TRBD1. The junction had 8 bases not matched to a gene; V was cut back by 7 bases and J by 5 bases. The germline gives CDR1 MNHNY, CDR2 SVGAGI (reference sequence). The CDR3 spans 14 residues. CDR3 nucleotides: TGTGCCAGCACTACGGACAGGAGTCATCAGCCCCAGCATTTT. Residues: CASTTDRSHQPQHF.

The rearrangement joins TRBV6-5 to TRBJ1-3, with D maybe TRBD1 (5 bases). V lost 6 bases, J lost 5 bases, and 14 bases lay in between. Germline V lookup: CDR1 MNHEY, CDR2 SVGAGI. The CDR3 spans 14 residues. The CDR3 sequence: CASSETDPRNTIYF. CDR3 sequence (DNA): TGTGCCAGCAGCGAGACAGATCCCAGAAACACCATATATTTT.

The chain couples TRBV5-4 to TRBJ2-3; 7 bases agree with TRBD2. Losses at the gene ends were 0 bases for V and 2 bases for J; bases not matched to a gene: 9. The CDR3 sequence is 17 residues long. Germline V lookup: CDR1 SGHNT, CDR2 YYREEE (reference sequence). DNA for the CDR3: TGTGCCAGCAGCTTGGTTCTCGCGGGGGTATACACAGATACGCAGTATTTT. It is translated as CASSLVLAGVYTDTQYF.

CDR3 amino acids: CASRGTKRDSYEQYF. CDR3 in DNA: TGTGCCAGCAGGGGCACGAAGCGGGACTCCTACGAGCAGTACTTC. V usage is TRBV6-7 and J usage is TRBJ2-7; 7 positions agree with TRBD2. TRBV6-7 is an open reading frame, and its role is uncertain. The V segment lost 6 bases and the J segment 0 bases; nucleotides outside the gene matches: 8. The CDR3 is made up of 15 amino acids.

The gene calls are TRBV10-3 and TRBJ2-7; possibly TRBD1 for D (5 bases). CDR3 length: 12 amino acids. Trimming cost V 6 bases and J 4 bases, with 10 bases left between them. Germline V lookup: CDR1 ENHRY, CDR2 SYGVKD. CDR3 sequence: CAISAQGYEQYF. DNA for the CDR3: TGTGCCATCAGCGCCCAGGGATACGAGCAGTACTTC.

This clone was detected only once. The chain couples TRBV6-1 to TRBJ1-3; D is unresolved. This CDR3 is built from 14 residues. With 3 bases removed from V and 0 bases from J, the gap between germline ends came to 6 bases. Looked up from germline, CDR1 is MNHNS and CDR2 is SASEGT. The CDR3 here is CASSEGNSGNTIYF. CDR3 coding DNA: TGTGCCAGCAGTGAGGGCAACTCTGGAAACACCATATATTTT.

V is TRBV7-2 and J is TRBJ2-1; D is unresolved. V was trimmed by 4 bases and J by 8 bases, leaving 6 bases between them. Germline V gene sequence: CDR1 SGHTA, CDR2 FQGNSA. CDR3 length equals 11 residues. CDR3 nucleotides: TGTGCCAGCAGCTCGTATGATGAGCAGTTCTTC. Translating gives CASSSYDEQFF.

The chain carries TRBV13 and TRBJ2-7; no firm D call. V lost 5 bases, J lost 0 bases, and 11 bases lay in between. Germline CDR1 reads PRHDT; CDR2 reads FYEKMQ (reference sequence). The CDR3 extends over 14 amino acids. CDR3: CASSDGAHSYEQYF. The CDR3, as DNA: TGTGCCAGCAGCGACGGAGCGCACTCCTACGAGCAGTACTTC. The whole variable domain, filled in from reference TRBV13 and TRBJ2-7, reads AAGVIQSPRHLIKEKRETATLKCYPIPRHDTVYWYQQGPGQDPQFLISFYEKMQSDKGSIPDRFSAQQFSDYHSELNMSSLELGDSALYFCASSDGAHSYEQYFGPGTRLTVT.

This chain links TRBV7-2 with TRBJ1-3; D is unresolved. Trimming shortened V by 0 bases and J by 3 bases, and 12 bases separated the two germline ends. Germline V gene lookup returns CDR1 SGHTA and CDR2 FQGNSA. This CDR3 is built from 16 residues. The CDR3 protein is CASSLAGPKSGNTIYF. DNA of the CDR3: TGTGCCAGCAGCTTAGCTGGGCCTAAAAGTGGAAACACCATATATTTT. The variable domain in full, completed from reference TRBV7-2 and TRBJ1-3, reads GAGVSQSPSNKVTEKGKDVELRCDPISGHTALYWYRQSLGQGLEFLIYFQGNSAPDKSGLPSDRFSAERTGGSVSTLTIQRTQQEDSAVYLCASSLAGPKSGNTIYFGEGSWLTVV.

This chain joins TRBV7-9 and TRBJ2-7; the D is unclear. Trimming shortened V by 6 bases and J by 0 bases, and 9 bases separated the two germline ends. Germline V lookup: CDR1 SEHNR, CDR2 FQNEAQ (reference sequence). This CDR3 comprises 13 residues. CDR3 loop: CASRPSSSYEQYF. CDR3 nucleotide sequence: TGTGCCAGCAGGCCTTCTAGCTCCTACGAGCAGTACTTC.

The chain joins TRBV18 to TRBJ1-4, with a tentative D call TRBD1 (5 bases). The length of the CDR3 is 13 residues. The V and J ends lost 3 bases and 14 bases respectively, with 16 bases between them. Germline V lookup: CDR1 KGHSH, CDR2 LQKENI. CDR3 loop: CASSPDIQASLFF. The DNA for the CDR3 is TGTGCCAGCTCACCCGATATACAGGCCTCGCTGTTTTTT.

The chain joins TRBV6-6 to TRBJ2-7; the D gene is possibly TRBD1 (5 bases). The CDR3 contains 15 residues. The V gene's germline CDR1 is MNHNY and CDR2 SVGAGI (reference sequence). The V end lost 0 bases, the J end lost 3 bases, and 12 bases lay between the germline ends. The CDR3 reads CASSYSSTGFYEQYF. The CDR3 DNA sequence: TGTGCCAGCAGTTACTCGAGCACAGGTTTCTACGAGCAGTACTTC.

The rearrangement uses TRBV20-1 and TRBJ1-5; D possibly corresponds to TRBD1 (6 bases). The CDR3 runs to 13 residues. Germline values: CDR1 DFQATT, CDR2 SNEGSKA (reference sequence). V dropped 3 bases and J dropped 4 bases, with 10 bases sitting between them. The CDR3 DNA reads TGCAGTGCTAGTAACAGGGTAAATCAGCCCCAGCATTTT. This sequence encodes CSASNRVNQPQHF.

The J gene is TRBJ1-5, the V gene TRBV30, with D perhaps TRBD1 (5 bases). Germline CDR1 and CDR2: GTSNPN and SVGIG (reference sequence). The CDR3 runs 13 residues. The V and J ends lost 0 bases and 4 bases respectively, with 7 bases between them. CDR3 protein: CAWSVSGNQPQHF. CDR3 coding DNA: TGTGCCTGGAGTGTATCAGGGAATCAGCCCCAGCATTTT.

CDR3 sequence (DNA): TGTGCCAGCAGTCCCGAACTAGCGGCCAAAAACATTCAGTACTTC. Protein product: CASSPELAAKNIQYF. The chain uses TRBV4-2 and TRBJ2-4; 7 nucleotides align to TRBD2. Germline assignment: CDR1 LGHNA and CDR2 YNFKEQ. The CDR3 has 15 amino acids. The ends lost 6 bases at V and 1 base at J; junction bases unmatched: 6.

The rearrangement links TRBV10-2 to TRBJ1-5; D uncertain. Germline lookup yields CDR1 WSHSY and CDR2 SAAADI. The CDR3 totals 13 residues. V lost 3 bases and J 7 bases, leaving 10 bases between the germline ends. The CDR3 here is CASSDSLLQPQHF. Here the CDR3 DNA reads TGCGCCAGCAGTGATTCCCTCTTGCAGCCCCAGCATTTT.

V and J are TRBV9 and TRBJ2-5, with 7 nucleotides matching TRBD2. V lost 0 bases and J lost 3; bases outside the gene matches: 11. The length of the CDR3 is 17 residues. Germline assignment: CDR1 SGDLS and CDR2 YYNGEE. The CDR3 bases are TGTGCCAGCAGCGTAGGGTTGTCAGGACTAGTGAAAGAGACCCAGTACTTC. It is translated as CASSVGLSGLVKETQYF.

This rearrangement joins TRBV7-2 to TRBJ1-4; no clear D gene. This CDR3 region has 14 residues. Germline-derived CDR1 and CDR2 are SGHTA and FQGNSA. Trimming left V 1 base short and J 8 bases short, with 11 bases between. The CDR3 loop is CASSLVSTNEKLFF. Written as DNA, the CDR3 is TGTGCCAGCAGCTTAGTATCCACAAACGAAAAACTGTTTTTT.

Concerning this clone: One end of the junction is discordant with germline, which a read error may explain. This chain joins TRBV7-7 and TRBJ2-1, with 9 bases identical to TRBD2. The CDR3 is 18 amino acids. Germline V gene sequence: CDR1 SSHAT, CDR2 FNYEAQ (reference sequence). As DNA, the CDR3 is TGTGCTAGCAGCTTAAGCCTAGCGGGACTGAGCTCCTACAATGAGCAGTTCTTC. It encodes CASSLSLAGLSSYNEQFF.

The rearrangement joins TRBV7-2 to TRBJ1-4; D ambiguous. The CDR3 is 13 residues long. CDR1 SGHTA and CDR2 FQGNSA come from the germline V gene. Deletions cut 0 bases from V and 6 bases from J, with 5 bases between. The CDR3 sequence: CASSLAPYEKLFF. The CDR3 region has the DNA TGTGCCAGCAGCTTAGCTCCCTATGAAAAACTGTTTTTT. Supplemented by reference TRBV7-2 and TRBJ1-4, the full variable domain reads GAGVSQSPSNKVTEKGKDVELRCDPISGHTALYWYRQSLGQGLEFLIYFQGNSAPDKSGLPSDRFSAERTGGSVSTLTIQRTQQEDSAVYLCASSLAPYEKLFFGSGTQLSVL.

The V call is TRBV3-1 (or the pseudogene TRBV3-2), the J call TRBJ2-1; 10 bases agree with TRBD2. Per the germline V gene, CDR1 is LGHDT and CDR2 is YNNKEL (reference sequence). The CDR3 has 15 amino acids. With 0 bases clipped from V and 7 bases from J, the junction kept 3 bases outside the gene matches. The DNA of the CDR3 is TGTGCCAGCAGCCAAGATAGCGGGGGGTGGAATGAGCAGTTCTTC. This translates into CASSQDSGGWNEQFF.

The chain employs TRBV6-1 and TRBJ1-2; D remains ambiguous. The length of the CDR3 is 13 residues. V was shortened by 2 bases and J by 8 bases, with 12 bases between the two germline ends. CDR1 and CDR2 (germline): MNHNS, SASEGT. CDR3 sequence: CASSESSGGGYTF. The CDR3 region has the DNA TGTGCCAGCAGTGAATCGAGCGGAGGAGGCTACACCTTC.

This clone was picked up a small number of times. V usage is TRBV30 and J usage is TRBJ1-5, with TRBD1 matching over 7 bases. Germline trimming cut 3 bases from V and 5 bases from J; bases unmatched to any gene: 10. The CDR3 has 15 residues. In germline, CDR1 is GTSNPN, CDR2 SVGIG (reference sequence). The CDR3 sequence: CAWSWDSRSDQPQHF. The CDR3 nucleotides read TGTGCCTGGAGCTGGGACAGCCGAAGCGATCAGCCCCAGCATTTT. Combining the CDR3 with reference TRBV30 and TRBJ1-5 gives the whole variable domain SQTIHQWPATLVQPVGSPLSLECTVEGTSNPNLYWYRQAAGRGLQLLFYSVGIGQISSEVPQNLSASRPQDRQFILSSKKLLLSDSGFYLCAWSWDSRSDQPQHFGDGTRLSIL.

The V call is TRBV5-1, the J call TRBJ2-3; D possibly corresponds to TRBD2 (6 bases). The CDR3 spans 14 residues. Deletions cut 7 bases from V and 1 base from J, with 13 bases between. Germline loops: CDR1 SGHRS, CDR2 YFSETQ. CDR3 in amino acids: CASREFVGTDTQYF. In DNA, the CDR3 is TGCGCCAGCCGGGAGTTTGTCGGCACAGATACGCAGTATTTT.